The 9 T cell receptor beta chains listed next were all sequenced from one sample in a study of T cell changes during pregnancy in multiple sclerosis. TCRdb's copy holds only in-frame clones and misses some; the assay was immunoSEQ multiplex PCR. The sample holds over 70,000 clones; around 93% are singletons and the top ten take around 1.8%. The sample consisted of peripheral blood, taken in the first trimester of pregnancy. The receptors shown here come from a female donor in good health, enrolled as a control in a pregnancy study.

The chain combines TRBV7-2 with TRBJ1-5; D is perhaps TRBD1 (5 bases). The V and J ends lost 4 bases and 5 bases respectively, with 9 bases between them. The CDR3 loop spans 13 amino acids. The V gene's germline CDR1 is SGHTA and CDR2 FQGNSA. The CDR3 sequence is CASSSQQDQPQHF. The CDR3 nucleotides read TGTGCCAGCAGCTCCCAACAGGATCAGCCCCAGCATTTT.

The rearrangement joins TRBV5-1 to TRBJ2-5; the match to TRBD1 covers 7 bases. V shed 4 bases, J shed 9 bases, and the junction held 3 bases outside the gene matches. The CDR3 length is 11 residues. The V gene's germline CDR1 is SGHRS and CDR2 YFSETQ. CDR3 amino acids: CASSIGTAQYF. CDR3 sequence (DNA): TGCGCCAGCAGCATCGGGACAGCCCAGTACTTC.

V usage is TRBV6-5 and J usage is TRBJ1-4; TRBD1 matches 9 bases. Germline loops: CDR1 MNHEY, CDR2 SVGAGI. CDR3 size: 14 residues. After removal of 6 bases from V and 10 bases from J, the junction contained 9 bases not matched to a gene. In nucleotides, the CDR3 is TGTGCCAGCAGACCAGAGCCGACAGGGGGAAAACTGTTTTTT. Translation gives CASRPEPTGGKLFF.

This chain uses TRBV4-3 with TRBJ1-2, with D possibly matching TRBD1 (6 bases). The CDR3 consists of 14 residues. Trimming took off 5 bases at V and 7 bases at J, with 17 bases between the two ends. Germline-derived CDR1 and CDR2 are LGHNA and YSLEER. CDR3 DNA sequence: TGCGCCAGCAGCGCCCAGACAGGAGGCTTTGGCTACACCTTC. It is translated as CASSAQTGGFGYTF.

CDR3 DNA: TGTGCCAGCAGTTTACGGGGGGGGAACACTGAAGCTTTCTTT. Protein: CASSLRGGNTEAFF. J is TRBJ1-1 and V is TRBV27, with a tentative D call TRBD1 (5 bases). V dropped 2 bases and J dropped 1 base, with 8 bases sitting between them. Germline lookup yields CDR1 MNHEY and CDR2 SMNVEV (reference sequence). This CDR3 contains 14 residues.

V usage is TRBV5-4 and J usage is TRBJ2-5; D is possibly TRBD1 (5 bases). Germline V gene lookup returns CDR1 SGHNT and CDR2 YYREEE (reference sequence). V was pared by 2 bases and J by 2 bases, with 7 bases between. CDR3 size: 13 residues. Here the CDR3 DNA reads TGTGCCAGCAGCTTAGGGGCGCAAGAGACCCAGTACTTC. Protein sequence: CASSLGAQETQYF.

The CDR3 protein is CASSLEGGEQYF. Here the CDR3 DNA reads TGTGCCAGCAGCTTGGAGGGAGGTGAGCAGTACTTC. This rearrangement joins TRBV5-6 to TRBJ2-7; perhaps TRBD2 as D (6 bases). Germline loops: CDR1 SGHDT, CDR2 YYEEEE. Trimming removed 0 bases from V and 7 bases from J, with 8 bases in between. The CDR3 extends over 12 amino acids.

The chain uses TRBV11-2 and TRBJ1-1; D possibly corresponds to TRBD1 (5 bases). V was clipped by 1 base and J by 4 bases, with 7 bases between them. The CDR3 covers 13 residues. Per germline, CDR1 SGHAT and CDR2 FQNNGV. CDR3 nucleotides: TGTGCCAGCAGCTTAGGCAGGGTCACTGAAGCTTTCTTT. Protein: CASSLGRVTEAFF.

The rearrangement uses TRBV7-9 and TRBJ2-7; 8 bases map to TRBD1. CDR1 is SEHNR, CDR2 FQNEAQ, per germline (reference sequence). The trim removed 4 bases at V and 1 base at J, leaving 6 bases unmatched. The CDR3 is 15 residues long. CDR3 loop: CASSSVRDRSYEQYF. CDR3 sequence (DNA): TGTGCCAGCAGCTCCGTAAGGGACAGGTCCTACGAGCAGTACTTC.